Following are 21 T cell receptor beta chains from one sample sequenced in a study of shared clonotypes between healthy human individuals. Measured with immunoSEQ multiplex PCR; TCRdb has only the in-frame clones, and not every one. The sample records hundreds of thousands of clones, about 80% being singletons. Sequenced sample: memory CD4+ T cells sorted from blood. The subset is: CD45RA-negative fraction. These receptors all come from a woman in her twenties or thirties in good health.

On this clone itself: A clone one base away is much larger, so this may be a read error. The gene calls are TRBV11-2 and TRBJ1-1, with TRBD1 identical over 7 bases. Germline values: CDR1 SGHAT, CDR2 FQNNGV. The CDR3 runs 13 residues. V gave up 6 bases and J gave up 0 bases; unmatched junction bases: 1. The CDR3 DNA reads TGTGCCAGCAGGACAGGGCTGAACACTGAAGCTTTCTTT. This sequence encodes CASRTGLNTEAFF.

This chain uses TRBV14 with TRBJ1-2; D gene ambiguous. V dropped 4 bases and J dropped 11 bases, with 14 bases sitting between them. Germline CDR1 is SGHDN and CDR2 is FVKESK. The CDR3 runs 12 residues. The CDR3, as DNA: TGTGCCAGCAGCCCGAACCTTATTCGTTACACCTTC. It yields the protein CASSPNLIRYTF.

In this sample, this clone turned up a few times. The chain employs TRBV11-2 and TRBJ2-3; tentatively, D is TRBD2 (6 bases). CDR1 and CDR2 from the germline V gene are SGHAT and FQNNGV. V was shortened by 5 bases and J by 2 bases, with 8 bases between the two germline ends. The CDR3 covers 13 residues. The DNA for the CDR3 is TGTGCCAGCAGCGGGGGGTACACAGATACGCAGTATTTT. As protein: CASSGGYTDTQYF. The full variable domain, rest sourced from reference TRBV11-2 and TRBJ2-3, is EAGVAQSPRYKIIEKRQSVAFWCNPISGHATLYWYQQILGQGPKLLIQFQNNGVVDDSQLPKDRFSAERLKGVDSTLKIQPAKLEDSAVYLCASSGGYTDTQYFGPGTRLTVL.

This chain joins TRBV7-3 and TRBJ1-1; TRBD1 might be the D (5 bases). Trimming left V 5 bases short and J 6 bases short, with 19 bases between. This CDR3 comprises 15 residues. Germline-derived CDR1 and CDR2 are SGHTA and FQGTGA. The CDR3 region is CASSNDRMGASEAFF. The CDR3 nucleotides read TGTGCCAGCAGCAACGACAGAATGGGTGCCTCTGAAGCTTTCTTT.

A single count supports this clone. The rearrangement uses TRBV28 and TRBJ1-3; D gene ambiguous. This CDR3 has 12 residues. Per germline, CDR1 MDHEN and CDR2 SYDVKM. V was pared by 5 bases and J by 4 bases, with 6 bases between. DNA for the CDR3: TGTGCCAGCAGTACCACAGGAAACACCATATATTTT. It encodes CASSTTGNTIYF.

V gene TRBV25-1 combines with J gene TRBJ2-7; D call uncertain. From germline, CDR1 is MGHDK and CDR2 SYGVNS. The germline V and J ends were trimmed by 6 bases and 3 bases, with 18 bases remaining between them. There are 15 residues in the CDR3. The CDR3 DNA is TGTGCCAGCAGCGGCGCCGGGCTTCTCAACTACGAGCAGTACTTC. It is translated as CASSGAGLLNYEQYF.

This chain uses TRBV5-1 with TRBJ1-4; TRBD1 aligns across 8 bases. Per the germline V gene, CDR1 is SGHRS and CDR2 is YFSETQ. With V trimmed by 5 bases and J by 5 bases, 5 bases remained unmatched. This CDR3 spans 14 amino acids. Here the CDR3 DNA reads TGCGCCAGCAGTGGACAGGGAGAGAATGAAAAACTGTTTTTT. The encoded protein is CASSGQGENEKLFF. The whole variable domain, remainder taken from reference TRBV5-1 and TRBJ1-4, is KAGVTQTPRYLIKTRGQQVTLSCSPISGHRSVSWYQQTPGQGLQFLFEYFSETQRNKGNFPGRFSGRQFSNSRSEMNVSTLELGDSALYLCASSGQGENEKLFFGSGTQLSVL.

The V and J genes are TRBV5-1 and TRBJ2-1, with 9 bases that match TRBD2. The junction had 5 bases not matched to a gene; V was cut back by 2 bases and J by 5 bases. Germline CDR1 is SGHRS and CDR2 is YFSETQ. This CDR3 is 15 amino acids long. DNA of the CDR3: TGCGCCAGCAGCTTTTTAGCGGGAGCTAACAATGAGCAGTTCTTC. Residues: CASSFLAGANNEQFF.

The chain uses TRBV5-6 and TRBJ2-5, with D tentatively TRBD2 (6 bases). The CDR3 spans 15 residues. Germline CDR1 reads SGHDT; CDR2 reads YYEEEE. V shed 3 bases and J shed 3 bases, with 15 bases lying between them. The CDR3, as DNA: TGTGCCAGCAGCTCGCTAGGAGGGCAAAAAGAGACCCAGTACTTC. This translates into CASSSLGGQKETQYF. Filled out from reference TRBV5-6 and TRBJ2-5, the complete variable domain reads DAGVTQSPTHLIKTRGQQVTLRCSPKSGHDTVSWYQQALGQGPQFIFQYYEEEERQRGNFPDRFSGHQFPNYSSELNVNALLLGDSALYLCASSSLGGQKETQYFGPGTRLLVL.

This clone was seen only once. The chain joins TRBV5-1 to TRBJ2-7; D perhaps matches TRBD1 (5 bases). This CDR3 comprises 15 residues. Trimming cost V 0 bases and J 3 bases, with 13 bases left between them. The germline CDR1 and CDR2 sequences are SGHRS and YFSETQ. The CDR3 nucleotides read TGCGCCAGCAGCTTGGGGGCGGCAGGGAACTACGAGCAGTACTTC. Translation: CASSLGAAGNYEQYF.

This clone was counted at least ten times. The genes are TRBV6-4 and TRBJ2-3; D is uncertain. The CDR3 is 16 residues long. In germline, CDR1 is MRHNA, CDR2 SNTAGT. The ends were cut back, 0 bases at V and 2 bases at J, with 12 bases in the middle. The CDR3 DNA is TGTGCCAGCAGTGACTCGACCGGCGGCCACACAGATACGCAGTATTTT. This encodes CASSDSTGGHTDTQYF.

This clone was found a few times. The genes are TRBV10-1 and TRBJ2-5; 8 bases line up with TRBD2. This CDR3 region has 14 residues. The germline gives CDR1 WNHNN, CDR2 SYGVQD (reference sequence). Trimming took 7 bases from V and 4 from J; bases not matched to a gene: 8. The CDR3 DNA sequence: TGCGCCAGCACAAGCGGGGGCGCCGGAGAGACCCAGTACTTC. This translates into CASTSGGAGETQYF.

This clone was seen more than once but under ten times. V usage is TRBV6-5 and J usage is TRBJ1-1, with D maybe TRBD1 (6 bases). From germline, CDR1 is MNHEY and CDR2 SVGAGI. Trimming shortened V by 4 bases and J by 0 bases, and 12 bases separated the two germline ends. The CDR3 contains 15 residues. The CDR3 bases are TGTGCCAGCAGTTGGGGCAGGGGCTTGAACACTGAAGCTTTCTTT. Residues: CASSWGRGLNTEAFF.

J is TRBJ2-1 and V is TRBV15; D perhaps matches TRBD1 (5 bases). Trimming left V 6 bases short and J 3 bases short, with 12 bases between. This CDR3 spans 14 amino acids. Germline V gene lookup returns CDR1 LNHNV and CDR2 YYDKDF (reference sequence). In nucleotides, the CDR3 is TGTGCCACCAGGGGGCGAGTAGGCTACAATGAGCAGTTCTTC. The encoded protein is CATRGRVGYNEQFF.

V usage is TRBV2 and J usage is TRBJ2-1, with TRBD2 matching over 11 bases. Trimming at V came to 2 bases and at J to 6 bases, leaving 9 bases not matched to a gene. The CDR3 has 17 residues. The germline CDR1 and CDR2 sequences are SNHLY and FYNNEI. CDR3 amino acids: CASSELAGGPFINEQFF. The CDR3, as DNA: TGTGCCAGCAGTGAATTAGCGGGAGGGCCCTTCATCAATGAGCAGTTCTTC.

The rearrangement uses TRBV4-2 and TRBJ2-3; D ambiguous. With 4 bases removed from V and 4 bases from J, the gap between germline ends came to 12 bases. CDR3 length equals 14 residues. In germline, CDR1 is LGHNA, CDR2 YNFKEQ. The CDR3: CASSRPGPADTQYF. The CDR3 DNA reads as TGTGCCAGCAGCCGTCCCGGTCCCGCAGATACGCAGTATTTT.

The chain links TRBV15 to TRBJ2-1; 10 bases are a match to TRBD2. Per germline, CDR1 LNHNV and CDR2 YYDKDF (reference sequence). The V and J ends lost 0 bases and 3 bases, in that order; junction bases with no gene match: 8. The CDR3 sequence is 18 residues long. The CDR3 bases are TGTGCCACCAGCAGAGATGACCTAGCGGGAGCCTACTACAATGAGCAGTTCTTC. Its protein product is CATSRDDLAGAYYNEQFF.

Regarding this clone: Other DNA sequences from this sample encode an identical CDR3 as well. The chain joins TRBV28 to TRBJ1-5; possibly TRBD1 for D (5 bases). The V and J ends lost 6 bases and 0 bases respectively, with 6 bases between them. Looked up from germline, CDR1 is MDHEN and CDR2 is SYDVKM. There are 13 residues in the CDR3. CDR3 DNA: TGTGCCAGCAGAGGGGCTAGCAATCAGCCCCAGCATTTT. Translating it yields CASRGASNQPQHF.

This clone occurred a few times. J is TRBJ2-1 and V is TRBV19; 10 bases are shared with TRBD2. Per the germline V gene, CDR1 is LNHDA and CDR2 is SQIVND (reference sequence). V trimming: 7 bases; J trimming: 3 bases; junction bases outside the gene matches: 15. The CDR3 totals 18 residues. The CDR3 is CASMGIAGGDRGYNEQFF. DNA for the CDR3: TGTGCCAGTATGGGCATAGCGGGAGGTGATAGGGGCTACAATGAGCAGTTCTTC. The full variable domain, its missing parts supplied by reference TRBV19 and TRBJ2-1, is DGGITQSPKYLFRKEGQNVTLSCEQNLNHDAMYWYRQDPGQGLRLIYYSQIVNDFQKGDIAEGYSVSREKKESFPLTVTSAQKNPTAFYLCASMGIAGGDRGYNEQFFGPGTRLTVL.

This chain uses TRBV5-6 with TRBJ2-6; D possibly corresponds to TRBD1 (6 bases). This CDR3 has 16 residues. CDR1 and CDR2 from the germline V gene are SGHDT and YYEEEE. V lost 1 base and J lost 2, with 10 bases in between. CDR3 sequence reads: CASSLYGQTGANVLTF. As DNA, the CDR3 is TGTGCCAGCAGCTTGTACGGACAGACTGGGGCCAACGTCCTGACTTTC.

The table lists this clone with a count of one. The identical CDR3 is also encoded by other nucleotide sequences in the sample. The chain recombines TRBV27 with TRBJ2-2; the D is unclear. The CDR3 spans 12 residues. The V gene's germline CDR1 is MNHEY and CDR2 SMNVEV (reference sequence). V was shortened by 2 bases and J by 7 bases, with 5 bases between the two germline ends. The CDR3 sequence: CASSLPVGELFF. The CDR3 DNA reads TGTGCCAGCAGTTTACCGGTCGGGGAGCTGTTTTTT.